This TCR beta chain came from a study of graft-versus-host responses after intestinal transplantation. Turning to the study itself: Once they had received anti-thymocyte globulin induction, all recipients took tacrolimus and steroids for three to four years.

The CDR3 sequence is 14 residues long. Germline V gene sequence: CDR1 MDHEN, CDR2 SYDVKM. V gave up 3 bases and J gave up 6 bases; unmatched junction bases: 3. Method: immunoSEQ multiplex PCR; TCRdb's copy keeps in-frame clones and lacks some. The sample lists some 10,000 clones, approximately 81% occurring once. Graft material was processed, releasing intraepithelial and lamina propria lymphocytes. The clonotype comes from a human patient who received an intestinal transplant, so some T cells may come from the graft donor. The sample was ileum tissue, taken 500 to 550 days after intestinal transplant. This chain links TRBV28 with TRBJ2-7; TRBD2 matches 12 bases. The CDR3, as DNA: TGTGCCAGCAGTTTGACTAGCGGGAGTTTCGAGCAGTACTTC. Protein product: CASSLTSGSFEQYF.